This section outlines one T cell receptor beta chain sequence together with its context. Using immunoSEQ multiplex PCR, the repertoire was profiled, and TCRdb retains in-frame clones only, with some absent. In the table there are roughly 30,000 clones, less than 85% of which are singletons. This entry is derived from a study of blood T cell repertoires in COVID-19. CDR3 length equals 14 residues. The ends lost 5 bases at V and 4 bases at J; junction bases unmatched: 7. Germline V gene lookup returns CDR1 SEHNR and CDR2 FQNEAQ (reference sequence). J is TRBJ2-7 and V is TRBV7-9, with 8 bases that match TRBD2. The sequence was obtained from a human donor with acute or convalescent COVID-19. The donor label of this sample is uncertain. The sample comprised peripheral blood. The CDR3 DNA sequence: TGTGCCAGCAGCCCGCGGGGGGCGGCGTACGAGCAGTACTTC. Its translation is CASSPRGAAYEQYF.